This T cell receptor beta chain is drawn from a study of CD8 T cells in ankylosing spondylitis. Germline CDR1 reads SEHNR; CDR2 reads FQNEAQ (reference sequence). CDR3 length: 16 amino acids. With V trimmed by 5 bases and J by 8 bases, 10 bases remained unmatched. Overall study findings and caveats: Typical of ankylosing spondylitis blood, it appeared, was a TCR beta motif of fewer than ten highly homologous variants. CD8+ cells made up the disease-linked clones, which were relatively rare in peripheral blood. As reported, disease-linked clones showed significant enrichment in matched ankylosing spondylitis synovial fluid.

Points on this clonotype: Its antigen is not identified.

Libraries for TCR beta were made by quantitative 5'-RACE with molecular barcodes. TCRdb fed the 5' RACE reads into MiXCR, producing one record per CDR3 protein. The data hold about 250,000 distinct CDR3 sequences, with under 35% observed a single time. Sequencing was performed on blood, either unsorted or a sorted T cell fraction (not recorded which). This TCR derives from a male donor with ankylosing spondylitis or in good health (not recorded which). V and J are TRBV7-9 and TRBJ2-1, with 12 bases lining up with TRBD1. This chain's CDR3 is CASSRGRDRGRDEQFF. The CDR3 DNA follows: TGTGCCAGCAGCCGAGGGCGGGACAGGGGGCGCGATGAGCAGTTCTTC.